The rows below give T cell receptor beta chains drawn from one sample of a study of shared clonotypes between healthy human individuals. Clones were sequenced by immunoSEQ multiplex PCR, and TCRdb holds only the in-frame ones, with some missing. The sample lists roughly 1.5 million clones, approximately 98% occurring once. The sample was naive CD4+ T cells sorted from blood. These receptors all come from a man between 25 and 39 years old in good health. The CDR3 runs from the conserved cysteine through the conserved F or W. A D gene is named only where the DNA matches it firmly. Clone size appears in some rows only: once, few, many, or a class for an expanded clone.

TRBV6-5	-	TRBJ2-2	-	TGTGCCAGCAGTTACAGACGGACCAACACCGGGGAGCTGTTTTTT	CASSYRRTNTGELFF
TRBV5-4	once	TRBJ1-2	-	TGTGCCAGCAGCTCCGGGACCCGAGGCTATGGCTACACCTTC	CASSSGTRGYGYTF
TRBV7-7	-	TRBJ2-5	TRBD2	TGTGCTAGCAGCGAACAATGGACTAGCGGGAAACAAGAGACCCAGTACTTC	CASSEQWTSGKQETQYF
TRBV4-1	-	TRBJ2-7	TRBD2	TGCGCCAGCAGCAAACTAGCGGGAAACGCCGAGCAGTACTTC	CASSKLAGNAEQYF
TRBV2	-	TRBJ2-7	-	TGTGCCAGCACAAGGGACCGCAGCTCCTACGAGCAGTACTTC	CASTRDRSSYEQYF
TRBV10-3	once	TRBJ2-1	TRBD1	TGTGCCATCAGTACAGGGGGCGATGAGCAGTTCTTC	CAISTGGDEQFF
TRBV4-3	once	TRBJ2-7	-	TGCGCCAGCAGCCCCGTACTAGCAGTCAGTGAGCAGTACTTC	CASSPVLAVSEQYF
TRBV5-8	-	TRBJ1-5	TRBD1	TGTGCCAGCAGAGGGACAGCTCAGCCCCAGCATTTT	CASRGTAQPQHF
TRBV29-1	-	TRBJ2-7	TRBD2	TGCAGCGTATACCTAGCGGGTCTCGCCTACGAGCAGTACTTC	CSVYLAGLAYEQYF
TRBV18	-	TRBJ2-3	TRBD1	TGTGCCAGCTCACCTTTGACAGGGGGCTCCACAGATACGCAGTATTTT	CASSPLTGGSTDTQYF
TRBV27	-	TRBJ2-7	TRBD2	TGTGCCAGCAGTTCGGGACTAGCGGTATACGAGCAGTACTTC	CASSSGLAVYEQYF
TRBV9	-	TRBJ1-2	-	TGTGCCAGCAGCCCTGGACCGCCGAGTTATGGCTACACCTTC	CASSPGPPSYGYTF
TRBV5-4	-	TRBJ2-3	TRBD2	TGTGCCAGCAGCTCCCAGCGGGAGGGGGATACGCAGTATTTT	CASSSQREGDTQYF
TRBV6-5	-	TRBJ2-1	-	TGTGCCAGCAGTTTTTTGTCCAGCTTGGCTGAGCAGTTCTTC	CASSFLSSLAEQFF
TRBV7-2	-	TRBJ2-1	-	TGTGCCAGCAGCCTCAGGAGGGGACAGCGGGAGATCTACAATGAGCAGTTCTTC	CASSLRRGQREIYNEQFF
TRBV5-1	-	TRBJ2-5	-	TGCGCCAGCAGCTTGGGATCGTACCAAGAGACCCAGTACTTC	CASSLGSYQETQYF
TRBV5-4	-	TRBJ2-2	-	TGTGCCAGCAGCCCGGGACCGGGAAACGCCGACACCGGGGAGCTGTTTTTT	CASSPGPGNADTGELFF
TRBV30	-	TRBJ1-2	-	TGTGCCTGGAGTGTAAGCAGGCTGCTTAACTATGGCTACACCTTC	CAWSVSRLLNYGYTF
TRBV7-2	-	TRBJ1-1	TRBD1	TGTGCCAGCAGCTTACTTCCCCCAGGGGGCGGGACTGAAGCTTTCTTT	CASSLLPPGGGTEAFF
TRBV5-1	-	TRBJ2-7	-	TGCGCCAGCAGCTTGGGACAGGGACTATACGGACCGTACTTC	CASSLGQGLYGPYF
TRBV6-1	-	TRBJ1-4	TRBD1	TGTGCCAGCAGTTTGGACAGGCAAAATGACCTGTTTTTT	CASSLDRQNDLFF
TRBV16	-	TRBJ2-3	TRBD2	TGTGCCAGCAGCCAATCTGCGACTAGCGGGGGAGATACGCAGTATTTT	CASSQSATSGGDTQYF
TRBV18	-	TRBJ2-2	TRBD1	TGTGCCAGCTCACCAAATCGGGGACAGGGGGCCGGGGAGCTGTTTTTT	CASSPNRGQGAGELFF
TRBV7-9	-	TRBJ2-1	TRBD2	TGTGCCAGCAGCTTAGTCCAGGGATTAGCGGGGCGGGTTGGCAATGAGCAGTTCTTC	CASSLVQGLAGRVGNEQFF
TRBV5-1	-	TRBJ2-2	TRBD2	TGCGCCAGCAAGCAGCGGGAGGCCCTGAACACCGGGGAGCTGTTTTTT	CASKQREALNTGELFF
TRBV2	-	TRBJ2-5	TRBD1	TGTGCCAGCAGCGGACTCGGACAGGAGGAAGAGACCCAGTACTTC	CASSGLGQEEETQYF
TRBV13	once	TRBJ2-3	-	TGTGCCAGCAGTCTGATATCTGGGGGTTTCACAGATACGCAGTATTTT	CASSLISGGFTDTQYF
TRBV10-2	once	TRBJ2-3	-	TGCGCCAGCAGTGATGGTAGACTAATCACAGATACGCAGTATTTT	CASSDGRLITDTQYF
TRBV2	-	TRBJ1-2	TRBD1	TGTGCCAGCAGGGACAGGGTGGACTATGGCTACACCTTC	CASRDRVDYGYTF